The entry below gives a single TCR beta chain sequence along with its context. There is no known antigen for this receptor. No much larger clone is present one base from it, and per-base qualities are unavailable. The data derive from a study of vaccination and CD4 T cells after COVID-19 (dated by TCRdb to between 2021 and 2024). Looking at the study overall: Convalescent patients had a positive SARS-CoV-2 result on nasal swab PCR, and of these patients, 8 or 9 had mild disease and one had severe disease. The convalescent cohort comprised six males and four females, including two Hispanic individuals, seven Caucasians, two Asians and one multiracial person. Two doses of either the Pfizer-BioNTech BNT162b2 vaccine (n=8) or the Moderna mRNA-1273 vaccine (n=2) were administered to participants. Post-COVID blood samples were collected from convalescent patients a median of around 100 days after diagnosis, with a range of roughly 30 to 161 days. The time from the second vaccine dose to post-vaccine blood sampling had a median of around 72 days and ranged from about 14 to 250 days. For stimulating the cultures, overlapping spike peptide pools were used, derived from SARS-CoV-2 as well as from the common cold coronaviruses HCoV-NL63, HCoV-OC43 and HCoV-229E. Control cultures received a CEFX viral epitope pool as the positive control, an HIV-1 Nef peptide pool as the negative control, or no peptide. In roughly 10 COVID-19 convalescent patients and several infection-naive healthy vaccine recipients, the spike-specific CD4+ TCR repertoire before mRNA vaccination was compared with the repertoire after mRNA vaccination.

General findings and caveats noted by the study authors: Relatively few convalescent patients were included in the study, and early timepoints after natural infection were not analyzed. Of the vaccine-specific clones found in convalescent patients, nearly all (304 of 307) were mono-reactive for SARS-CoV-2 spike instead of being cross-reactive with common cold coronaviruses. In convalescent patients, a median around 85% of post-vaccine SARS-CoV-2-reactive clones were detected only after vaccination, and vaccine-specific priming was suggested by this finding. The median number of SARS-CoV-2-reactive clonotypes rose from approximately 20 after infection to roughly 38 after vaccination, but the change was not significant.

What the treatment or condition label conveys for this sample: roughly 10-day PBMC culture with coronavirus spike peptide pools or control peptides (ViraFEST assay). To expand antigen-specific T cells with peptide pools and then pick out the expanded clonotypes through TCR sequencing, the study relied on the ViraFEST assay. Positive SARS-CoV-2 PCR tests in the convalescent patients dated from March to December 2020, before Alpha, Beta and Delta variants emerged in the United States. Each well held some 2 million PBMCs cultured with about 9.8 ug/ml peptide pools in IMDM containing approximately 4.8% human AB serum and 9.5 to 10 IU/ml IL-2. Half of the culture medium was replaced with fresh IL-2-containing medium on days 3 and 7. After 10 days of culture, CD4+ T cells were isolated by negative selection using the EasySep CD4+ T cell isolation kit. Ficoll-Paque Plus gradient centrifugation was used to isolate PBMCs from whole blood, and the isolated PBMCs were then either used fresh or cryopreserved at -140C. Triplicate wells were generally used for each culture condition.

The library relied on PCR. DNA from cultured CD4+ T cells was subjected to TCR sequencing with the Oncomine TCR Beta short-read assay at the Johns Hopkins FTIC core. The QIAamp micro DNA kit was used to extract genomic DNA from the cultured CD4+ T cells. The Oncomine TCR Beta libraries from cultured CD4+ T cells were pooled using unique dual indexes and then sequenced on an Illumina iSeq 100. The original pipeline was this. Non-productive sequences were removed, and CDR3s that did not start with C, did not end with F or W, or were shorter than 7 amino acids were discarded. The MANAFEST web application identified antigen-specific clonotypes by comparing peptide-stimulated wells against reference wells and other culture wells. Positive clones required FDR below 0.05, an odds ratio above 5, and productive frequency above 0.1% in at least two of three replicate wells. A clonotype was classed as cross-reactive if the clonotype showed significant expansion both in SARS-CoV-2 spike wells and in at least one common cold coronavirus spike condition. Levenshtein distances (stringdist) and unrooted phylogenetic trees (ape) in R version 3.6.1 were used to assess CDR3 homology. TCRdb reanalyzed the raw reads on its own, using fastp at Q25 for trimming and MiXCR for clone calling, and kept in-frame beta chains. Here each entry gathers all rows of one CDR3 protein and keeps the most common genes and DNA. These V and J calls derive from TCRdb rather than the authors' analysis. A total of 15,000 to 17,000 distinct CDR3 sequences appear in this sample, approximately 40% of them only once. The ten largest make up around 5.2% of the sample.

Sequences MNHEY (CDR1) and SVGAGI (CDR2) are obtained from the germline V gene. From its cysteine to its phenylalanine, the CDR3 spans 14 amino acids. This entry keeps only the CDR3 DNA: 42 bases, framed from base 1. V is reduced by 0 bases and J by 3 bases, leaving a spacing of 8 bases between them. The sample was CD4+ T cells from blood, cultured in vitro, taken before SARS-CoV-2 vaccination. This receptor was obtained from a human donor who had recovered from COVID-19. The sequence is built from TRBV6-5 and TRBJ1-1; the D gene is unclear. The CDR3 region reads CASSYSPLDTEAFF. The DNA sequence is given as TGTGCCAGCAGTTACTCGCCCCTGGACACTGAAGCTTTCTTT.